This T cell receptor beta chain originates from a study of blood T cell repertoires in COVID-19 (TCRdb year 2020). With respect to the entire study: Collaborator samples came from the United States, Italy and Spain and covered acute and convalescent phases of COVID-19. The material from the prospective study consisted of cDNA or gDNA derived from T cells, B-cell-depleted T cells, or PBMCs. The dataset comprised deeply sampled blood TCRbeta repertoires from subjects exposed to, actively infected with, or recovered from COVID-19. The repertoires were released in a freely available public database meant as a resource for research on the immune response to SARS-CoV-2. Samples came from the ongoing ImmuneRACE study (first 160 participants) plus 1,254 subjects from 6 global collaborators. Nearly every sample came with metadata listing a de-identified subject ID, COVID-19 status, age in years and sex. Where available, HLA class I and class II types were obtained from metadata supplied by the sample provider rather than from assay-based typing.

Participants in the prospective study were aged roughly 18 to 100 years, lived in 24 United States geographic areas, and enrolled through a virtual design. Cohort assignment in the prospective study relied on participant-reported clinical history from a screening survey and a study questionnaire. Recovered participants in ImmuneRACE Cohort 3 were defined as having two consecutive negative NP/OP PCR tests, clearance from a healthcare professional, or resolution of symptoms. Mobile phlebotomists in the prospective study collected whole blood, serum and a nasopharyngeal or oropharyngeal swab from every participant. Prospective study participants could optionally give additional blood draws and questionnaires over an approximately two-month period. Blood samples from the prospective study were shipped frozen or at room temperature prior to DNA extraction. The immunoSEQ Assay, a bias-controlled multiplex PCR, was used to amplify TCRbeta CDR3 regions from genomic DNA. In the source study's methods: The number of nucleated cells in each sample was estimated by amplification of reference gene primers within the assay. To quantify the absolute abundance of each unique TCRbeta CDR3 rearrangement, sequence reads were collapsed and filtered. For each sample, productive Simpson clonality was calculated as the square root of Simpson's diversity index over productive rearrangements. The clones in this table, taken by TCRdb from immuneACCESS, are in-frame only. Not every clone is retained; where verified, under half of the shortfall comes from an unresolved V gene, and the cause of the rest is unknown. V, J and clone size are taken as reported in that table, and D and trimming were inferred from the DNA itself. The sample table holds a few hundred thousand clones, of which about nine tenths were seen once. About 10% of the sample is taken by the ten largest.

V lost 3 bases and J lost 4 bases; the stretch between them is 24 bases long. Spanning cysteine to phenylalanine, the CDR3 consists of 18 amino acids. Only CDR3 DNA remains: 54 bases, in frame from the first base. The germline V gene yields MDHEN for CDR1 and SYDVKM for CDR2. As to this clone: This receptor's antigen is unknown. It has no much larger one-base neighbor in the sample; base qualities were not kept.

Study-wide conclusions, independent of this receptor: How much clinical and demographic metadata was included differed by source and by participant, and the metadata was provided uncurated.

This chain is built from TRBV28 and TRBJ1-1; the D gene identity is not certain. The clonotype comes from a woman aged 18-29 years who had recovered from COVID-19. The source material was PBMCs or T cells enriched from blood (not recorded which). The nucleotide sequence is TGTGCCAGCAGTTTTAGCGTCCTAGACGGAACCGATATCACTGAAGCTTTCTTT. This sequence encodes CASSFSVLDGTDITEAFF.